This T cell receptor (beta chain) came from a study of cytomegalovirus exposure and HLA in healthy donors. The PCR ran on 60 Vbeta and 13 Jbeta primers. TCRdb's copy holds only in-frame clones and misses some; the assay was immunoSEQ multiplex PCR. Among more than 95,000 clones listed, roughly 80% were seen once. The clonotype was recovered from a woman in her thirties or forties in good health and CMV-seronegative. Sequencing input: PBMCs.

The CDR3 DNA is TGTGCCAGCAGCAGGGTCGGTGAAGCTTTCTTT. Protein sequence: CASSRVGEAFF. The rearrangement uses TRBV6-5 and TRBJ1-1; a possible D gene is TRBD1 (5 bases). V dropped 6 bases and J dropped 7 bases, with 9 bases sitting between them. CDR3 length equals 11 residues. The germline V gene encodes CDR1 MNHEY and CDR2 SVGAGI.